A single sample gave rise to the 23 T cell receptor beta chains below, sequenced in a study of T-cell reconstitution after alpha-beta-depleted transplantation in children. Preparing the TCRbeta library involved the use of unique molecular identifiers. MiXCR, applied by TCRdb to the PCR reads, yields one record per CDR3 protein. The sample comprises 200,000 to 250,000 distinct CDR3 sequences, 20% to 30% of which are singletons, and roughly 5% rests with the top ten. The sample consisted of PBMCs, mostly from graft donor cells, taken 360 days after TCRalphabeta/CD19-depleted stem cell transplant. These TCRs come from a female patient aged 2-15 years who had a stem cell transplant for congenital amegakaryocytic thrombocytopenia, so the T cells may come from the graft donor.

This clonotype was detected a few times. The chain couples TRBV3-1 to TRBJ2-1, with D possibly called TRBD1 or TRBD2 (5 bases each). The V gene's germline CDR1 is LGHDT and CDR2 YNNKEL (reference sequence). The V end lost 4 bases, the J end lost 4 bases, and 17 bases lay between the germline ends. This CDR3 is 16 amino acids long. CDR3 nucleotides: TGTGCCAGCAGCCGCCTATCACCTGGGACGTACAATGAGCAGTTCTTC. Protein: CASSRLSPGTYNEQFF.

Worth noting for this clonotype: This may come from a read error, since a much larger clone is one base off. This chain uses TRBV25-1 with TRBJ2-2, with D maybe TRBD1 (6 bases). V was cut by 6 bases and J by 3 bases, with 14 bases left in between. CDR1 and CDR2 (germline): MGHDK, SYGVNS. The CDR3 has 15 amino acids. Written as DNA, the CDR3 is TGTGCCAGCAGGAAAACAGGGTTGGACACCGGGGAGCTGTTTTTT. It specifies CASRKTGLDTGELFF.

The CDR3 protein is CSAGRQGLTSWGNQPQHF. Written as DNA, the CDR3 is TGCAGTGCTGGTCGACAGGGACTGACCTCGTGGGGCAATCAGCCCCAGCATTTT. The V call is TRBV20-1, the J call TRBJ1-5; 7 nucleotides match TRBD1. The junction had 18 bases not matched to a gene; V was cut back by 5 bases and J by 2 bases. This CDR3 has 18 residues. The germline gives CDR1 DFQATT, CDR2 SNEGSKA (reference sequence).

This chain uses TRBV20-1 with TRBJ2-1, with D perhaps TRBD2 (6 bases). Deletions cut 3 bases from V and 5 bases from J, with 14 bases between. The CDR3 is 14 residues long. Germline-derived CDR1 and CDR2 are DFQATT and SNEGSKA (reference sequence). DNA for the CDR3: TGCAGTGCTAGGGGAGGCGGGGCTAACAATGAGCAGTTCTTC. This codes for CSARGGGANNEQFF.

V is TRBV18 and J is TRBJ2-1, with TRBD2 matching 9 bases. V trimming: 0 bases; J trimming: 0 bases; junction bases outside the gene matches: 0. Per germline, CDR1 KGHSH and CDR2 LQKENI. The CDR3 contains 16 residues. The CDR3 DNA is TGTGCCAGCTCACCACCTAGCGGGGGCTCCTACAATGAGCAGTTCTTC. As protein: CASSPPSGGSYNEQFF.

This clonotype has ten or more counts. The J gene is TRBJ2-7, the V gene TRBV9; D is unresolved. The CDR3 has 13 amino acids. Germline V gene data show CDR1 as SGDLS and CDR2 as YYNGEE. V was pared by 0 bases and J by 5 bases, with 9 bases between. Here the CDR3 reads CASSVGVGNEQYF. CDR3 nucleotide sequence: TGTGCCAGCAGCGTAGGGGTAGGGAACGAGCAGTACTTC.

This chain uses TRBV27 with TRBJ1-3; possible D gene TRBD1, 5 bases. The CDR3 is 15 amino acids. Trimming removed 5 bases from V and 2 bases from J, with 13 bases in between. Germline lookup yields CDR1 MNHEY and CDR2 SMNVEV (reference sequence). The CDR3 loop is CASSASREPGNTIYF. Written as DNA, the CDR3 is TGTGCCAGCAGTGCCTCCAGGGAACCTGGAAACACCATATATTTT.

This chain joins TRBV15 and TRBJ2-5; D unresolved. The CDR3 extends over 13 amino acids. The germline CDR1 and CDR2 sequences are LNHNV and YYDKDF (reference sequence). Trimming cost V 1 base and J 7 bases, with 10 bases left between them. The CDR3 coding sequence is TGTGCCACCAGCAGAGTCCCGAAAATGACCCAGTACTTC. Residues: CATSRVPKMTQYF.

A few counts support this clonotype. The chain has TRBV27 and TRBJ2-3; either TRBD1 or TRBD2 may fit D (5 bases each). The CDR3 consists of 16 residues. Germline-derived CDR1 and CDR2 are MNHEY and SMNVEV (reference sequence). Trimming cost V 7 bases and J 0 bases, with 17 bases left between them. The CDR3 bases are TGTGCCAGCATATTAACGGGGCGAGGTAGCACAGATACGCAGTATTTT. Translating gives CASILTGRGSTDTQYF.

This clonotype was seen more than once but under ten times. This chain joins TRBV19 and TRBJ1-2; D is possibly TRBD1 (6 bases). Germline V lookup: CDR1 LNHDA, CDR2 SQIVND (reference sequence). V lost 5 bases, J lost 3 bases, and 16 bases lay in between. The length of the CDR3 is 15 residues. The CDR3 DNA sequence: TGTGCCAGTAGTCCACAGGGAAGGGTGGACTATGGCTACACCTTC. Protein sequence: CASSPQGRVDYGYTF. Using reference TRBV19 and TRBJ1-2 for the parts outside the CDR3, the full variable domain is DGGITQSPKYLFRKEGQNVTLSCEQNLNHDAMYWYRQDPGQGLRLIYYSQIVNDFQKGDIAEGYSVSREKKESFPLTVTSAQKNPTAFYLCASSPQGRVDYGYTFGSGTRLTVV.

The rearrangement uses TRBV5-1 and TRBJ2-7; TRBD2 might be the D (6 bases). This CDR3 spans 16 amino acids. Looked up from germline, CDR1 is SGHRS and CDR2 is YFSETQ. Deletions cut 0 bases from V and 2 bases from J, with 15 bases between. Written as DNA, the CDR3 is TGCGCCAGCAGCTTGGCCGTGGGGCGGGGCGCCTACGAGCAGTACTTC. It yields the protein CASSLAVGRGAYEQYF.

This clonotype has more than one count but fewer than ten. This chain connects TRBV28 to TRBJ2-7; 11 nucleotides align to TRBD1. CDR1 is MDHEN, CDR2 SYDVKM, per germline. J was trimmed by 3 bases and V by 2 bases; bases with no gene match: 6. This CDR3 is 16 amino acids long. This CDR3 is CASSLAGTGGLYEQYF. The CDR3 nucleotides are TGTGCCAGCAGTTTAGCCGGGACAGGGGGACTCTACGAGCAGTACTTC.

This clonotype was seen a few times. The gene calls are TRBV7-6 and TRBJ2-7; 10 positions match TRBD2. CDR3 length equals 16 residues. Germline assignment: CDR1 SGHVS and CDR2 FNYEAQ. Losses at the gene ends were 1 base for V and 1 base for J; bases not matched to a gene: 4. The CDR3 DNA reads as TGTGCCAGCAGCTTAGTGAGTAGCGGGAGGTCCTACGAGCAGTACTTC. It codes for CASSLVSSGRSYEQYF. The full variable domain, in which reference TRBV7-6 and TRBJ2-7 provide the parts outside the CDR3, is GAGVSQSPRYKVTKRGQDVALRCDPISGHVSLYWYRQALGQGPEFLTYFNYEAQQDKSGLPNDRFSAERPEGSISTLTIQRTEQRDSAMYRCASSLVSSGRSYEQYFGPGTRLTVT.

This clonotype has a count of ten or more. The V gene is TRBV10-3, the J gene TRBJ1-2; no clear D gene. Per the germline V gene, CDR1 is ENHRY and CDR2 is SYGVKD. The CDR3 is 13 amino acids. V lost 4 bases to trimming and J lost 0 bases, with 6 bases between them. The CDR3 bases are TGTGCCATCAGTGGTGATACTAACTATGGCTACACCTTC. It is translated as CAISGDTNYGYTF.

V usage is TRBV7-9 and J usage is TRBJ2-1, with D perhaps TRBD2 (6 bases). With 4 bases removed from V and 12 bases from J, the gap between germline ends came to 19 bases. The CDR3 has 14 amino acids. Germline lookup yields CDR1 SEHNR and CDR2 FQNEAQ (reference sequence). The CDR3 coding sequence is TGTGCCAGCAGCTCCGGGGGTAGCGGCTCGGGGCAGTTCTTC. It yields the protein CASSSGGSGSGQFF. The full variable domain, completed using reference TRBV7-9 and TRBJ2-1, is DTGVSQNPRHKITKRGQNVTFRCDPISEHNRLYWYRQTLGQGPEFLTYFQNEAQLEKSRLLSDRFSAERPKGSFSTLEIQRTEQGDSAMYLCASSSGGSGSGQFFGPGTRLTVL.

This clonotype turned up a few times. J is TRBJ2-7 and V is TRBV20-1, with D perhaps TRBD1 (6 bases). Germline CDR1 DFQATT, CDR2 SNEGSKA (reference sequence). The V and J ends lost 6 bases and 2 bases respectively, with 11 bases between them. This CDR3 is built from 12 residues. The CDR3 nucleotides read TGCAGTGCGAGGACAGATGCCTACGAGCAGTACTTC. Amino acids: CSARTDAYEQYF.

DNA of the CDR3: TGCAGCGCCGACCCCAGGTTAGATGACGGGACTGAAGCTTTCTTT. This encodes CSADPRLDDGTEAFF. The chain joins TRBV29-1 to TRBJ1-1; D ambiguous. Germline V gene sequence: CDR1 SQVTM, CDR2 ANQGSEA. The V end lost 7 bases, the J end lost 5 bases, and 23 bases lay between the germline ends. The CDR3 has 15 residues.

The CDR3 reads CSAPPLGDNSPLHF. In DNA form, the CDR3 reads TGCAGTGCTCCCCCACTCGGGGATAATTCACCCCTCCACTTT. J is TRBJ1-6 and V is TRBV20-1; D not certain. Trimming left V 5 bases short and J 5 bases short, with 13 bases between. The CDR3 loop spans 14 amino acids. CDR1 DFQATT and CDR2 SNEGSKA come from the germline V gene (reference sequence).

V is TRBV20-1 and J is TRBJ2-5, with D unclear. The length of the CDR3 is 12 residues. Trimming stripped 4 bases from V and 5 bases from J, with 11 bases between. Germline loops: CDR1 DFQATT, CDR2 SNEGSKA (reference sequence). The CDR3 protein is CSAKGFEETQYF. The CDR3 DNA reads TGCAGTGCTAAAGGGTTCGAGGAGACCCAGTACTTC.

J is TRBJ2-5 and V is TRBV7-2; 7 bases agree with TRBD2. The ends lost 0 bases at V and 0 bases at J; junction bases unmatched: 4. The CDR3 spans 16 residues. Germline lookup yields CDR1 SGHTA and CDR2 FQGNSA. This CDR3 is CASSLAGRGYQETQYF. The CDR3 DNA reads as TGTGCCAGCAGCTTAGCGGGGAGGGGTTACCAAGAGACCCAGTACTTC.

The chain couples TRBV18 to TRBJ2-7; D is possibly TRBD1 (6 bases). CDR1 is KGHSH and CDR2 is LQKENI in the germline V gene. With 5 bases removed from V and 3 bases from J, the gap between germline ends came to 17 bases. The CDR3 runs 15 residues. The CDR3: CASSLPGARGYEQYF. In DNA, the CDR3 is TGTGCCAGCTCATTACCAGGGGCGAGGGGCTACGAGCAGTACTTC.

This chain links TRBV6-1 with TRBJ1-1, with D perhaps matching TRBD1 (5 bases). Germline assignment: CDR1 MNHNS and CDR2 SASEGT. V shed 1 base and J shed 7 bases, with 10 bases lying between them. The CDR3 has 13 residues. CDR3 amino acids: CASSEVIRDEAFF. The CDR3 DNA follows: TGTGCCAGCAGTGAAGTTATCAGGGATGAAGCTTTCTTT.

The chain employs TRBV10-3 and TRBJ1-1; D might be TRBD1 (5 bases). The CDR3 consists of 13 residues. Germline assignment: CDR1 ENHRY and CDR2 SYGVKD. The V gene lost 6 bases and the J gene lost 10 bases, with 18 bases spanning the gap. The CDR3 DNA follows: TGTGCCATCAGCACCACCGGCCGGGGGGGAGCTTTCTTT. The encoded protein is CAISTTGRGGAFF.